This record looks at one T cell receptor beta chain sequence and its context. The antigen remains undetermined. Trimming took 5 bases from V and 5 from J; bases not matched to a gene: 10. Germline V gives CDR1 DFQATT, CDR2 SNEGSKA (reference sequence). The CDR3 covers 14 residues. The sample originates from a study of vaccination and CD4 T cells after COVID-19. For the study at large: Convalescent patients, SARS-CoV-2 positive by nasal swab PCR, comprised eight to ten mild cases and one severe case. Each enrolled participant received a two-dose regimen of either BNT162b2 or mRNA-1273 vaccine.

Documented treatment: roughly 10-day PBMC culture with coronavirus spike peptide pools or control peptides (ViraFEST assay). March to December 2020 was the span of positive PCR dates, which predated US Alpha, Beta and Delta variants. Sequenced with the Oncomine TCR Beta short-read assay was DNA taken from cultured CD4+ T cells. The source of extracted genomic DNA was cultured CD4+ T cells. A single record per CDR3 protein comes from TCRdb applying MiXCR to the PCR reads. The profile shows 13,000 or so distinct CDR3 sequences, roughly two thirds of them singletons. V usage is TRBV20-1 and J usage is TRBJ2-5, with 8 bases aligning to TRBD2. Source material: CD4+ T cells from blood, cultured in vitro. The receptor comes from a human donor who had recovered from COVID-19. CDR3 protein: CSAPKAGGDETQYF. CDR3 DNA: TGCAGTGCTCCCAAAGCCGGGGGGGATGAGACCCAGTACTTC.